These 29 T cell receptor beta chains share one sample of origin, sequenced in a study of cytomegalovirus exposure and HLA in healthy donors. Measured with immunoSEQ multiplex PCR; TCRdb has only the in-frame clones, and not every one. The profile shows tens of thousands of clones, about four fifths of them singletons. Material for sequencing was PBMCs. These receptors originate from a woman aged 18-30 years in good health and CMV-seropositive.

This CDR3 is CSVGEGSFSYGYTF. CDR3 nucleotide sequence: TGCAGCGTTGGAGAGGGCAGTTTTTCCTATGGCTACACCTTC. The J gene is TRBJ1-2, the V gene TRBV29-1; D unresolved. There are 14 residues in the CDR3. Germline assignment: CDR1 SQVTM and CDR2 ANQGSEA. With 4 bases removed from V and 4 bases from J, the gap between germline ends came to 16 bases.

The chain joins TRBV25-1 to TRBJ2-5, with D maybe TRBD1 (6 bases). With 6 bases removed from V and 3 bases from J, the gap between germline ends came to 20 bases. CDR3 size: 16 residues. Germline V gene lookup returns CDR1 MGHDK and CDR2 SYGVNS. The CDR3, as DNA: TGTGCCAGCAGCTCACCGATGGACAGAAATGAAGAGACCCAGTACTTC. This encodes CASSSPMDRNEETQYF.

This sequence joins TRBV27 and TRBJ1-2; 8 positions match TRBD1. V gave up 3 bases and J gave up 4 bases; unmatched junction bases: 7. CDR3 length equals 15 residues. CDR1 is MNHEY, CDR2 SMNVEV, per germline (reference sequence). This chain's CDR3 is CASSFKQGVFYGYTF. In DNA, the CDR3 is TGTGCCAGCAGTTTTAAACAGGGGGTGTTCTATGGCTACACCTTC.

This clone showed up just once. J is TRBJ1-1 and V is TRBV4-3; D remains ambiguous. Germline V gives CDR1 LGHNA, CDR2 YSLEER. V lost 2 bases to trimming and J lost 5 bases, with 9 bases between them. The CDR3 is 13 residues long. CDR3 nucleotides: TGCGCCAGCAGCCAATCGGGAGTAACTGAAGCTTTCTTT. Its protein product is CASSQSGVTEAFF.

This sequence joins TRBV15 and TRBJ1-2, with no clear D. The CDR3 is made up of 13 amino acids. The V end was cut by 3 bases, the J end by 5 bases, with 10 bases between. Germline CDR1 is LNHNV and CDR2 is YYDKDF (reference sequence). This chain's CDR3 is CATSRETEYGYTF. The CDR3 DNA sequence: TGTGCCACCAGCAGGGAGACTGAGTATGGCTACACCTTC.

The chain uses TRBV15 and TRBJ1-4; 7 positions match TRBD1. The germline gives CDR1 LNHNV, CDR2 YYDKDF (reference sequence). This CDR3 has 14 amino acids. Germline trimming cut 6 bases from V and 5 bases from J; bases unmatched to any gene: 6. CDR3 DNA: TGTGCCACCAGGCCGACAGGGATAAATGAAAAACTGTTTTTT. It encodes CATRPTGINEKLFF.

The chain carries TRBV4-1 and TRBJ2-1; TRBD2 agrees at 7 bases. CDR3 length: 18 residues. CDR1 is MGHRA and CDR2 is YSYEKL in the germline V gene. V shed 1 base, J shed 0 bases, and the junction held 9 bases outside the gene matches. The CDR3 is CASSQGWQRGYSYNEQFF. DNA of the CDR3: TGCGCCAGCAGCCAAGGTTGGCAGCGGGGATACTCCTACAATGAGCAGTTCTTC.

This chain links TRBV10-1 with TRBJ1-4; a weak D match, TRBD1 (6 bases). This CDR3 has 13 residues. Germline loops: CDR1 WNHNN, CDR2 SYGVQD (reference sequence). Deletions cut 3 bases from V and 6 bases from J, with 8 bases between. The CDR3 sequence is CASSEQGDEKLFF. In DNA, the CDR3 is TGCGCCAGCAGTGAACAGGGAGATGAAAAACTGTTTTTT.

The chain employs TRBV6-5 and TRBJ2-7; D is uncertain. The V end lost 4 bases, the J end lost 5 bases, and 6 bases lay between the germline ends. Germline-derived CDR1 and CDR2 are MNHEY and SVGAGI. The CDR3 loop spans 11 amino acids. This CDR3 is CASSSADEQYF. The CDR3 nucleotides are TGTGCCAGCAGTTCCGCAGACGAGCAGTACTTC.

The gene calls are TRBV23-1 and TRBJ1-2, with 7 bases that match TRBD1. TRBV23-1 is marked as an open reading frame, function uncertain. The trim removed 4 bases at V and 4 bases at J, leaving 9 bases unmatched. The CDR3 consists of 15 residues. The CDR3 loop reads CASSLDREESYGYTF. The DNA for the CDR3 is TGCGCCAGCAGTCTAGACAGGGAGGAGAGCTATGGCTACACCTTC.

The chain couples TRBV7-6 to TRBJ2-5; 12 bases are a match to TRBD2. V was pared by 1 base and J by 2 bases, with 2 bases of the junction left unmatched. The CDR3 consists of 16 residues. Germline CDR1 is SGHVS and CDR2 is FNYEAQ. As DNA, the CDR3 is TGTGCCAGCAGCTTAGGGCTAGCGGGGGGGCAAGAGACCCAGTACTTC. It translates to CASSLGLAGGQETQYF.

This chain connects TRBV30 to TRBJ2-2; perhaps TRBD1 as D (6 bases). Germline V gives CDR1 GTSNPN, CDR2 SVGIG (reference sequence). The V gene lost 2 bases and the J gene lost 7 bases, with 11 bases spanning the gap. This CDR3 spans 13 amino acids. This CDR3 reads CAWSHGGGGELFF. CDR3 DNA: TGTGCCTGGAGTCATGGGGGCGGCGGGGAGCTGTTTTTT.

The chain couples TRBV6-5 to TRBJ2-7; 9 bases agree with TRBD1. The CDR3 covers 14 residues. The germline CDR1 and CDR2 sequences are MNHEY and SVGAGI. The V gene end was trimmed by 4 bases and the J gene end by 5 bases; junction bases not matched to a gene: 6. CDR3 amino acids: CASSFDRGDHEQYF. The CDR3 bases are TGTGCCAGCAGTTTCGACAGGGGGGATCACGAGCAGTACTTC.

This chain uses TRBV6-5 with TRBJ2-1; D may be TRBD1 (6 bases). The CDR3 totals 15 residues. Germline V gene sequence: CDR1 MNHEY, CDR2 SVGAGI. V shed 6 bases and J shed 0 bases, with 12 bases lying between them. Here the CDR3 reads CASRPWTVSYNEQFF. The CDR3 nucleotides read TGTGCCAGCAGACCCTGGACAGTCTCCTACAATGAGCAGTTCTTC.

V usage is TRBV30 and J usage is TRBJ1-6; no reliable D call. The germline V gene has CDR1 GTSNPN and CDR2 SVGIG (reference sequence). The CDR3 covers 13 residues. Trimming pared 5 bases from V and 6 bases from J, leaving 11 bases between. The CDR3 spells CAWSDGGNSPLHF. CDR3 DNA: TGTGCCTGGTCGGACGGAGGTAATTCACCCCTCCACTTT.

The table lists this clone with a count of one. This chain links TRBV29-1 with TRBJ2-7; TRBD2 matches at 8 bases. CDR1 is SQVTM, CDR2 ANQGSEA, per germline. The V and J ends lost 5 bases and 3 bases, in that order; junction bases with no gene match: 6. This CDR3 spans 13 amino acids. The CDR3 reads CSVREGGVYEQYF. In DNA form, the CDR3 reads TGCAGCGTTCGGGAGGGAGGGGTCTACGAGCAGTACTTC.

This clone appeared a single time. The chain links TRBV25-1 to TRBJ1-2; D remains ambiguous. Germline CDR1 and CDR2: MGHDK and SYGVNS. V shed 7 bases and J shed 1 base, with 13 bases lying between them. The CDR3 contains 14 residues. CDR3 sequence: CASNPRSYNYGYTF. Here the CDR3 DNA reads TGTGCCAGCAACCCGCGGTCTTATAACTATGGCTACACCTTC.

The V gene is TRBV29-1, the J gene TRBJ2-1; D may be TRBD1 (6 bases). Germline V lookup: CDR1 SQVTM, CDR2 ANQGSEA. The V end was cut by 7 bases, the J end by 8 bases, with 12 bases between. The CDR3 is 11 amino acids. This CDR3 is CSGDAGDEQFF. CDR3 coding DNA: TGCAGCGGAGACGCAGGGGATGAGCAGTTCTTC.

This chain joins TRBV30 and TRBJ2-5; D might be TRBD1 (5 bases). With 8 bases removed from V and 5 bases from J, the gap between germline ends came to 21 bases. Germline loops: CDR1 GTSNPN, CDR2 SVGIG (reference sequence). The CDR3 sequence is 14 residues long. In DNA, the CDR3 is TGTGCCGGATCAACGACAGTCCCGTGGGAGACCCAGTACTTC. Translating gives CAGSTTVPWETQYF.

V gene TRBV19 combines with J gene TRBJ1-1, with 7 bases matching TRBD1. Germline CDR1 reads LNHDA; CDR2 reads SQIVND (reference sequence). This CDR3 region has 14 residues. V was pared by 7 bases and J by 2 bases, with 7 bases of the junction left unmatched. In DNA, the CDR3 is TGTGCCAGTAAGTACGGGACAGAAAACACTGAAGCTTTCTTT. It encodes CASKYGTENTEAFF.

The table lists this clone with a count of one. The chain links TRBV6-5 to TRBJ2-1, with 9 nucleotides matching TRBD2. This CDR3 spans 14 amino acids. In germline, CDR1 is MNHEY, CDR2 SVGAGI. V dropped 2 bases and J dropped 8; count of bases not matched to a gene: 4. The CDR3 sequence: CASSYQRGDHEQFF. The CDR3 DNA is TGTGCCAGCAGTTACCAGCGGGGGGACCATGAGCAGTTCTTC.

The chain joins TRBV5-1 to TRBJ1-2; no clear D gene. The germline gives CDR1 SGHRS, CDR2 YFSETQ. The CDR3 runs to 13 residues. Between the trimmed V and J ends, which lost 0 bases and 2 bases, there was a span of 5 bases. CDR3 bases: TGCGCCAGCAGCTTGGCCGGGAACTATGGCTACACCTTC. Protein product: CASSLAGNYGYTF.

The rearrangement uses TRBV19 and TRBJ2-7; D ambiguous. Trimming shortened V by 2 bases and J by 0 bases, and 20 bases separated the two germline ends. Germline V CDR1 and CDR2: LNHDA, SQIVND (reference sequence). The length of the CDR3 is 18 residues. The CDR3 DNA follows: TGTGCCAGTAGTATACAAGGCACTTCAACTACGAGCTCCTACGAGCAGTACTTC. Translated: CASSIQGTSTTSSYEQYF. Variable domain in full (rest from reference TRBV19 and TRBJ2-7): DGGITQSPKYLFRKEGQNVTLSCEQNLNHDAMYWYRQDPGQGLRLIYYSQIVNDFQKGDIAEGYSVSREKKESFPLTVTSAQKNPTAFYLCASSIQGTSTTSSYEQYFGPGTRLTVT.

The V and J genes are TRBV28 and TRBJ1-3, with 8 bases identical to TRBD1. The CDR3 sequence is 14 residues long. V shed 8 bases and J 4 bases; nucleotides not matched to a gene: 7. Per germline, CDR1 MDHEN and CDR2 SYDVKM. CDR3 coding DNA: TGTGCCAGCGGCTCGGACAGGGCAGGAAACACCATATATTTT. Its translation is CASGSDRAGNTIYF.

The V call is TRBV6-6, the J call TRBJ1-3; 7 nucleotides line up with TRBD1. V shed 5 bases, J shed 0 bases, and the junction held 1 base outside the gene matches. The CDR3 runs to 14 residues. Germline V lookup: CDR1 MNHNY, CDR2 SVGAGI (reference sequence). The DNA for the CDR3 is TGTGCCAGCAGTGGGACAGCCTCTGGAAACACCATATATTTT. This sequence encodes CASSGTASGNTIYF.

The gene calls are TRBV4-1 and TRBJ1-6; D is unclear. The germline V and J ends were trimmed by 0 bases and 0 bases, with 9 bases remaining between them. CDR3 length equals 17 residues. Germline V gene sequence: CDR1 MGHRA, CDR2 YSYEKL. Here the CDR3 DNA reads TGCGCCAGCAGCCAAGAGGCGAGGTTCTCCTATAATTCACCCCTCCACTTT. Translation: CASSQEARFSYNSPLHF.

The chain recombines TRBV7-6 with TRBJ1-6; D may be TRBD1 (6 bases). The CDR3 contains 16 residues. Trimming shortened V by 3 bases and J by 6 bases, and 15 bases separated the two germline ends. Germline V gives CDR1 SGHVS, CDR2 FNYEAQ. CDR3 DNA sequence: TGTGCCAGCAGCTTGCGGGGGGGCCAGGTTAATTCACCCCTCCACTTT. The encoded protein is CASSLRGGQVNSPLHF.

The chain carries TRBV19 and TRBJ2-3; TRBD2 matches at 7 bases. Germline CDR1 and CDR2: LNHDA and SQIVND (reference sequence). CDR3 length: 16 amino acids. Losses at the gene ends were 7 bases for V and 0 bases for J; bases not matched to a gene: 10. CDR3 sequence (DNA): TGTGCCAGTATGGCGGGAGACTACCTTAGCACAGATACGCAGTATTTT. Translation gives CASMAGDYLSTDTQYF.

The gene calls are TRBV2 and TRBJ1-1, with 8 bases identical to TRBD1. Germline-derived CDR1 and CDR2 are SNHLY and FYNNEI. V shed 2 bases, J shed 6 bases, and the junction held 8 bases outside the gene matches. This CDR3 comprises 15 residues. As DNA, the CDR3 is TGTGCCAGCAGTGAATCGTCAGGGGGCGCGTCTGAAGCTTTCTTT. Protein product: CASSESSGGASEAFF. The whole variable domain, remainder taken from reference TRBV2 and TRBJ1-1, is EPEVTQTPSHQVTQMGQEVILRCVPISNHLYFYWYRQILGQKVEFLVSFYNNEISEKSEIFDDQFSVERPDGSNFTLKIRSTKLEDSAMYFCASSESSGGASEAFFGQGTRLTVV.